These T cell receptor beta chains were read from a single sample in a study. Only in-frame clones appear in the TCRdb table, and some are missing; sequencing was by immunoSEQ multiplex PCR. The sample lists nearly 70,000 clones, approximately 92% occurring once. What was sequenced was PBMCs. Receptors were obtained from a man aged 35-49 years with rheumatoid arthritis. CDR3s include the opening cysteine and the closing phenylalanine or tryptophan. A D gene is named only where the DNA matches it firmly. Clone size appears in some rows only: once, few, many, or a class for an expanded clone.

V gene: TRBV19
clone size: -
CDR3 length: 12
J gene: TRBJ2-2
D gene: -
CDR3 DNA: TGTGCCAGTAGTATAGGGACCGGGGAGCTGTTTTTT
CDR3 protein: CASSIGTGELFF

V gene: TRBV5-4
clone size: -
CDR3 length: 12
J gene: TRBJ1-1
D gene: TRBD1
CDR3 DNA: TGTGCCAGCAGCTCATACGGACAGGGAGCTTTCTTT
CDR3 protein: CASSSYGQGAFF

V gene: TRBV7-2
clone size: -
CDR3 length: 15
J gene: TRBJ2-3
D gene: TRBD2
CDR3 DNA: TGTGCCAGCAGCTTAGGACTAGCGGGAGGGGATACGCAGTATTTT
CDR3 protein: CASSLGLAGGDTQYF

V gene: TRBV7-8
clone size: -
CDR3 length: 15
J gene: TRBJ1-1
D gene: -
CDR3 DNA: TGTGCCAGCAGCCCGGTGGGTAGGGAGAACACTGAAGCTTTCTTT
CDR3 protein: CASSPVGRENTEAFF

V gene: TRBV15
clone size: once
CDR3 length: 15
J gene: TRBJ2-7
D gene: TRBD1
CDR3 DNA: TGTGCCACCAGCAGAGATCGGGACAGGGCCCACGAGCAGTACTTC
CDR3 protein: CATSRDRDRAHEQYF

V gene: TRBV27
clone size: -
CDR3 length: 13
J gene: TRBJ1-1
D gene: -
CDR3 DNA: TGTGCCAGCAGTTTGTTACGGAGGACTGAAGCTTTCTTT
CDR3 protein: CASSLLRRTEAFF

V gene: TRBV27
clone size: -
CDR3 length: 16
J gene: TRBJ2-3
D gene: -
CDR3 DNA: TGTGCCAGCAGTTTATCAAGTGGTGCCCCTACAGATACGCAGTATTTT
CDR3 protein: CASSLSSGAPTDTQYF

V gene: TRBV9
clone size: -
CDR3 length: 20
J gene: TRBJ1-2
D gene: -
CDR3 DNA: TGTGCCAGCAGCCGGACGAGTTTGGGGCAGGGGCTATCGTTTAACTATGGCTACACCTTC
CDR3 protein: CASSRTSLGQGLSFNYGYTF

V gene: TRBV7-3
clone size: -
CDR3 length: 18
J gene: TRBJ2-2
D gene: TRBD2
CDR3 DNA: TGTGCCAGCAGCCCAACGCCCGGGGTAGCGGGGAGCACCGGGGAGCTGTTTTTT
CDR3 protein: CASSPTPGVAGSTGELFF

V gene: TRBV27
clone size: -
CDR3 length: 16
J gene: TRBJ2-2
D gene: -
CDR3 DNA: TGTGCCAGCAGTTTATGGTGGACTTCGAACACCGGGGAGCTGTTTTTT
CDR3 protein: CASSLWWTSNTGELFF

V gene: TRBV15
clone size: -
CDR3 length: 15
J gene: TRBJ2-1
D gene: -
CDR3 DNA: TGTGCCACCAGCAGAGATTCCGGGGGCCTGGGTGAGCAGTTCTTC
CDR3 protein: CATSRDSGGLGEQFF

V gene: TRBV7-3
clone size: -
CDR3 length: 14
J gene: TRBJ1-1
D gene: -
CDR3 DNA: TGTGCCAGCAGCTTACAGGGAAGCGGCACTGAAGCTTTCTTT
CDR3 protein: CASSLQGSGTEAFF

V gene: TRBV9
clone size: -
CDR3 length: 15
J gene: TRBJ1-2
D gene: -
CDR3 DNA: TGTGCCAGCAGCGTAGACGGACAGCTCTACTATGGCTACACCTTC
CDR3 protein: CASSVDGQLYYGYTF

V gene: TRBV24-1
clone size: -
CDR3 length: 16
J gene: TRBJ1-2
D gene: TRBD1
CDR3 DNA: TGTGCCACCAGTGATCCCGACGGGACAGGGGATCATGGCTACACCTTC
CDR3 protein: CATSDPDGTGDHGYTF

V gene: TRBV5-4
clone size: -
CDR3 length: 14
J gene: TRBJ1-2
D gene: -
CDR3 DNA: TGTGCCAGCAGCCAACGTGGGACTGCGTATGGCTACACCTTC
CDR3 protein: CASSQRGTAYGYTF

V gene: TRBV7-9
clone size: -
CDR3 length: 14
J gene: TRBJ2-5
D gene: -
CDR3 DNA: TGTGCCAGCAGCTTAGTTACAGGGCTAGAGACCCAGTACTTC
CDR3 protein: CASSLVTGLETQYF

V gene: TRBV5-4
clone size: -
CDR3 length: 14
J gene: TRBJ2-7
D gene: TRBD1
CDR3 DNA: TGTGCCAGCAGCTTGGCAGGGGGCTCCTACGAGCAGTACTTC
CDR3 protein: CASSLAGGSYEQYF

V gene: TRBV24-1
clone size: -
CDR3 length: 15
J gene: TRBJ2-7
D gene: TRBD2
CDR3 DNA: TGTGCCACCAGTGATTTAACTAGCGGGAGGTACGAGCAGTACTTC
CDR3 protein: CATSDLTSGRYEQYF

V gene: TRBV7-6
clone size: -
CDR3 length: 15
J gene: TRBJ2-1
D gene: -
CDR3 DNA: TGTGCCAGCAGCTTAGACTGGGACTCCTACAATGAGCAGTTCTTC
CDR3 protein: CASSLDWDSYNEQFF

V gene: TRBV4-2
clone size: -
CDR3 length: 17
J gene: TRBJ2-4
D gene: TRBD2
CDR3 DNA: TGTGCCAGCAGCCAAGATCCGGGCGCGGGAGATCCCAACATTCAGTACTTC
CDR3 protein: CASSQDPGAGDPNIQYF

V gene: TRBV18
clone size: -
CDR3 length: 11
J gene: TRBJ2-7
D gene: -
CDR3 DNA: TGTGCCAGCTCACCCGGGAGTGAGCAGTACTTC
CDR3 protein: CASSPGSEQYF

V gene: TRBV4-2
clone size: -
CDR3 length: 17
J gene: TRBJ2-1
D gene: -
CDR3 DNA: TGTGCCAGCAGCCAGGACTTCTTCCCTTCCACCTACAATGAGCAGTTCTTC
CDR3 protein: CASSQDFFPSTYNEQFF

V gene: TRBV6-5
clone size: -
CDR3 length: 15
J gene: TRBJ2-7
D gene: TRBD2
CDR3 DNA: TGTGCCAGCAGTTACTGGTCTAGCGGAACCTACGAGCAGTACTTC
CDR3 protein: CASSYWSSGTYEQYF

V gene: TRBV9
clone size: -
CDR3 length: 14
J gene: TRBJ2-1
D gene: -
CDR3 DNA: TGTGCCAGCAGCGTAGCGGGGGTCCAGGGTGAGCAGTTCTTC
CDR3 protein: CASSVAGVQGEQFF

V gene: TRBV19
clone size: -
CDR3 length: 15
J gene: TRBJ2-7
D gene: -
CDR3 DNA: TGTGCCAGTAGCCCGGACGGACCGAGCTCCTACGAGCAGTACTTC
CDR3 protein: CASSPDGPSSYEQYF

V gene: TRBV20-1
clone size: -
CDR3 length: 14
J gene: TRBJ1-5
D gene: -
CDR3 DNA: TGCAGTGCTAGTAAGAGGAATAGCAATCAGCCCCAGCATTTT
CDR3 protein: CSASKRNSNQPQHF

V gene: TRBV5-1
clone size: -
CDR3 length: 15
J gene: TRBJ1-2
D gene: TRBD1
CDR3 DNA: TGCGCCAGCAGCTTGGCTTCGGGGACAGACTATGGCTACACCTTC
CDR3 protein: CASSLASGTDYGYTF

V gene: TRBV27
clone size: -
CDR3 length: 17
J gene: TRBJ2-3
D gene: TRBD2
CDR3 DNA: TGTGCCAGCAGTATGAACGGACTAGCGGGAGCTGGAGATACGCAGTATTTT
CDR3 protein: CASSMNGLAGAGDTQYF

V gene: TRBV29-1
clone size: -
CDR3 length: 13
J gene: TRBJ2-7
D gene: TRBD2
CDR3 DNA: TGCAGCGTTGGGGGCCTAGCGGTCTCCGAGCAGTACTTC
CDR3 protein: CSVGGLAVSEQYF

V gene: TRBV11-1
clone size: once
CDR3 length: 15
J gene: TRBJ2-5
D gene: TRBD1
CDR3 DNA: TGTGCCAGCAAGAGGGGGCAGGGAGTATCAGAGACCCAGTACTTC
CDR3 protein: CASKRGQGVSETQYF

V gene: TRBV3-1/TRBV3-2
clone size: -
CDR3 length: 15
J gene: TRBJ2-7
D gene: -
CDR3 DNA: TGTGCCAGCAGCCACAGACAGGCCGCTTCCTACGGGCAGTACTTC
CDR3 protein: CASSHRQAASYGQYF

V gene: TRBV3-1/TRBV3-2
clone size: -
CDR3 length: 16
J gene: TRBJ1-6
D gene: TRBD1
CDR3 DNA: TGTGCCGTCGGAAGTAGTGGACAGGGCGGGAATTCACCCCTCCACTTT
CDR3 protein: CAVGSSGQGGNSPLHF

V gene: TRBV27
clone size: -
CDR3 length: 14
J gene: TRBJ2-3
D gene: -
CDR3 DNA: TGTGCCAGCAGTTTACTTGCGGGGACAGATACGCAGTATTTT
CDR3 protein: CASSLLAGTDTQYF

V gene: TRBV5-8
clone size: -
CDR3 length: 20
J gene: TRBJ1-2
D gene: TRBD1
CDR3 DNA: TGTGCCAGCAGCTTTGTCTTTTCCGGGACAGGGGGCTCGCTGCCTTATGGCTACACCTTC
CDR3 protein: CASSFVFSGTGGSLPYGYTF

V gene: TRBV28
clone size: -
CDR3 length: 13
J gene: TRBJ1-1
D gene: -
CDR3 DNA: TGTGCCAGCAGTAAGTCTTTGAACACTGAAGCTTTCTTT
CDR3 protein: CASSKSLNTEAFF

V gene: TRBV9
clone size: -
CDR3 length: 15
J gene: TRBJ2-5
D gene: -
CDR3 DNA: TGTGCCAGCAGCGAGAACGGACGGGTCCAAGAGACCCAGTACTTC
CDR3 protein: CASSENGRVQETQYF

V gene: TRBV7-9
clone size: -
CDR3 length: 16
J gene: TRBJ1-5
D gene: -
CDR3 DNA: TGTGCCAGCAGCCCCGGTTTGGCAGCTCCCAATCAGCCCCAGCATTTT
CDR3 protein: CASSPGLAAPNQPQHF